This TCR beta chain was profiled in a study of T cells after yellow fever vaccination. With 5 bases clipped from V and 3 bases from J, the junction kept 5 bases outside the gene matches. The CDR3 is 15 residues long. Germline CDR1 and CDR2: MDHEN and SYDVKM. TCRdb called the 5' RACE reads again in MiXCR, with one record for every CDR3 protein. Here the sample spans fewer than 350,000 distinct CDR3 sequences, 8% to 10% being singletons. This TCR was sampled from a man in his late teens or twenties who received the YFV17D yellow fever vaccine. Specimen: PBMCs, collected on the day of the first yellow fever vaccination. The chain recombines TRBV28 with TRBJ1-4; 8 bases are a match to TRBD1. CDR3 DNA sequence: TGTGCCAGCAGTCTCACAGGGGGGGCTAATGAAAAACTGTTTTTT. It yields the protein CASSLTGGANEKLFF.